Listed below are T cell receptor beta chains from one sample, sequenced in a study of blood T cells in healthy people across ages. MiXCR, applied by TCRdb to the 5' RACE reads, yields one record per CDR3 protein. The sample records just under 900,000 distinct CDR3 sequences, 25% to 30% being singletons. Sequencing was done on a sample of blood. The receptors originated from a woman older than 75 in good health. Both conserved end residues are trimmed from each CDR3. Fields, in order: D gene, V gene, CDR3 protein. A D gene is named only where the DNA matches it firmly.

d_gene: NA; v_gene: TRBV20-1; CDR3aa: SASPGANEKLF
d_gene: NA; v_gene: TRBV9; CDR3aa: ASSEASVTDTQY
d_gene: NA; v_gene: TRBV5-1; CDR3aa: ASSLVEGGRETQY
d_gene: NA; v_gene: TRBV6-6; CDR3aa: ASSPPGQPTSTDTQY
d_gene: NA; v_gene: TRBV6-2/TRBV6-3; CDR3aa: ASSPWSTEAF
d_gene: TRBD1; v_gene: TRBV13; CDR3aa: ASSVRSTGKKGYGYT
d_gene: NA; v_gene: TRBV7-2; CDR3aa: ASSFTGSHYGYT
d_gene: NA; v_gene: TRBV18; CDR3aa: ASSSPAGLQETQY
d_gene: NA; v_gene: TRBV19; CDR3aa: ASSRGTLYGYT
d_gene: NA; v_gene: TRBV7-8; CDR3aa: ASSRVVNTEAF